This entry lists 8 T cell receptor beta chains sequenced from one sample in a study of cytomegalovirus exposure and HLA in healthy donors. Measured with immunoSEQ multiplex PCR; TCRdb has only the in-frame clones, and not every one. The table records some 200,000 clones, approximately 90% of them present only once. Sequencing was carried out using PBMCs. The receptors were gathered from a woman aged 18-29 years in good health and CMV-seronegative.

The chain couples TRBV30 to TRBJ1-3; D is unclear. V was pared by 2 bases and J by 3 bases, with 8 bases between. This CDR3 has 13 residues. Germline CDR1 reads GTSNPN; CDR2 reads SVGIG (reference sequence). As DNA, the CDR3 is TGTGCCTGGAGTCCGGGGTTTGGAAACACCATATATTTT. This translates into CAWSPGFGNTIYF.

The CDR3 sequence is CASSPRTGGDYNEQFF. DNA of the CDR3: TGCGCCAGCAGCCCTAGGACAGGGGGAGACTACAATGAGCAGTTCTTC. V usage is TRBV5-1 and J usage is TRBJ2-1, with 10 bases identical to TRBD1. This CDR3 contains 16 residues. The trim removed 4 bases at V and 3 bases at J, leaving 7 bases unmatched. Germline CDR1 reads SGHRS; CDR2 reads YFSETQ.

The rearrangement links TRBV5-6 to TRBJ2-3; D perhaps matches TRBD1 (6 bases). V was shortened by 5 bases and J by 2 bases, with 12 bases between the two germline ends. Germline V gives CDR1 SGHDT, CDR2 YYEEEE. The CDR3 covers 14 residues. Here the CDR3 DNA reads TGTGCCAGCAGTGGGGGACATTCCACAGATACGCAGTATTTT. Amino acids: CASSGGHSTDTQYF.

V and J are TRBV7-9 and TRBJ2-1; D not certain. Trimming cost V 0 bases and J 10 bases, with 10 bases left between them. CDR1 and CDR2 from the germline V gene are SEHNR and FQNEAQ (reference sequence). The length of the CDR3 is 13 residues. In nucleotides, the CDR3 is TGTGCCAGCAGCTTAGCGCAGTCGCGGGAGCAGTTCTTC. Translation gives CASSLAQSREQFF.

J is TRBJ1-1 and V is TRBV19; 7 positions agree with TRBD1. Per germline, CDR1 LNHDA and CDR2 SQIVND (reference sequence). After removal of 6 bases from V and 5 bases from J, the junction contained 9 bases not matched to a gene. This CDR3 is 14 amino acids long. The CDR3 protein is CASRKHQGVTEAFF. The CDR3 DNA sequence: TGTGCCAGTAGAAAACACCAGGGGGTAACTGAAGCTTTCTTT. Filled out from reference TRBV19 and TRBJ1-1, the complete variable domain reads DGGITQSPKYLFRKEGQNVTLSCEQNLNHDAMYWYRQDPGQGLRLIYYSQIVNDFQKGDIAEGYSVSREKKESFPLTVTSAQKNPTAFYLCASRKHQGVTEAFFGQGTRLTVV.

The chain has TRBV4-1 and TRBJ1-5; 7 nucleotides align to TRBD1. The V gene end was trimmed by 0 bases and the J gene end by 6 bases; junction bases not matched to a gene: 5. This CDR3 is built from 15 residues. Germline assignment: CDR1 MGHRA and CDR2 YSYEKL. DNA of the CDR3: TGCGCCAGCAGCCAAGATGAGGCAGGGGGTCAGCCCCAGCATTTT. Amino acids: CASSQDEAGGQPQHF.

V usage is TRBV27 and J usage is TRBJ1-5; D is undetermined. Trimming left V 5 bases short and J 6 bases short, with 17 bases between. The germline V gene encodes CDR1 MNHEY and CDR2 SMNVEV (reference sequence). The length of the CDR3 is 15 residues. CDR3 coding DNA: TGTGCCAGCAGTACGGAACTGATGACGGGTCAGCCCCAGCATTTT. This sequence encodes CASSTELMTGQPQHF.

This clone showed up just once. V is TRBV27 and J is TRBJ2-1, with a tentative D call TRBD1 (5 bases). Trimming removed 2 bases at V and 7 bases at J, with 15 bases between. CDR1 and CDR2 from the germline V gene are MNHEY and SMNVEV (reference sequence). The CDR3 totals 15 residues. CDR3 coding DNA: TGTGCCAGCAGTTTACGGCTAGGGGTGAAAAATGAGCAGTTCTTC. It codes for CASSLRLGVKNEQFF.